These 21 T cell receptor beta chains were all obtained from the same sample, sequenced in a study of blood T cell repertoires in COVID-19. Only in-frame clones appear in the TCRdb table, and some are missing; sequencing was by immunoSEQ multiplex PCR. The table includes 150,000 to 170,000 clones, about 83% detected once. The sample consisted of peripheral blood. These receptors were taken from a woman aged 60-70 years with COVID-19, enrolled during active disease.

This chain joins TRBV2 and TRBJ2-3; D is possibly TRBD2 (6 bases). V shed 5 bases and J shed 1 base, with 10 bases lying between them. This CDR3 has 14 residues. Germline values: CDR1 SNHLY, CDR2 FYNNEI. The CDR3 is CASSPRGGTDTQYF. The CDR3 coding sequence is TGTGCCAGCAGTCCCCGCGGGGGCACAGATACGCAGTATTTT.

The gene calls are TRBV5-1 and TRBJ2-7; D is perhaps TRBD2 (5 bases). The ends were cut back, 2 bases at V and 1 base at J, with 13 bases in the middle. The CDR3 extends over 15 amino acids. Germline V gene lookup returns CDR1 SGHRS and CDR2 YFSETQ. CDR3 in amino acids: CASSFEGRQSYEQYF. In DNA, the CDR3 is TGCGCCAGCAGCTTCGAGGGCAGGCAATCCTACGAGCAGTACTTC.

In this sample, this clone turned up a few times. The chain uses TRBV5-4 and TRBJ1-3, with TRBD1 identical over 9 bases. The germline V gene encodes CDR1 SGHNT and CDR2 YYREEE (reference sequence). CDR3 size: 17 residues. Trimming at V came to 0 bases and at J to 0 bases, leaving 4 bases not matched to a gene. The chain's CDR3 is CASSLEQGALSGNTIYF. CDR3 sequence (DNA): TGTGCCAGCAGCTTGGAACAGGGGGCCCTCTCTGGAAACACCATATATTTT.

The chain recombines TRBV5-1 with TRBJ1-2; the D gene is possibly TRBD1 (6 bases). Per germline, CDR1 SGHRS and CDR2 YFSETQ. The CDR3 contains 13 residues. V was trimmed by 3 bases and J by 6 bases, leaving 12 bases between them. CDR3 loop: CASSYRDTNGYTF. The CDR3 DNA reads TGCGCCAGCAGCTACCGGGACACAAATGGCTACACCTTC.

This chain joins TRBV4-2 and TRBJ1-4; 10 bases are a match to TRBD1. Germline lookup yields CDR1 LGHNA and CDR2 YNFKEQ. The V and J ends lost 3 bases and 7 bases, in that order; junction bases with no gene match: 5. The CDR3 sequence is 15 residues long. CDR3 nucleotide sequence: TGTGCCAGCAGCCACCCCGGGACAGGGGCTGAAAAACTGTTTTTT. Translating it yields CASSHPGTGAEKLFF.

The CDR3 loop reads CASSFGGTSGKTSYEQYF. Written as DNA, the CDR3 is TGTGCCAGCAGCTTCGGCGGGACTAGCGGAAAGACCTCCTACGAGCAGTACTTC. The rearrangement links TRBV7-9 to TRBJ2-7; 11 bases line up with TRBD2. The CDR3 runs 18 residues. CDR1 and CDR2 from the germline V gene are SEHNR and FQNEAQ (reference sequence). Germline trimming cut 3 bases from V and 0 bases from J; bases unmatched to any gene: 10.

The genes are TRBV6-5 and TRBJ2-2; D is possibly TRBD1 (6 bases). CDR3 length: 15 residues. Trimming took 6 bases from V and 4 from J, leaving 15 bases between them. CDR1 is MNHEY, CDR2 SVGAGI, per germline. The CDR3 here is CASSKTGAGTGELFF. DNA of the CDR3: TGTGCCAGCAGCAAGACAGGTGCGGGCACCGGGGAGCTGTTTTTT.

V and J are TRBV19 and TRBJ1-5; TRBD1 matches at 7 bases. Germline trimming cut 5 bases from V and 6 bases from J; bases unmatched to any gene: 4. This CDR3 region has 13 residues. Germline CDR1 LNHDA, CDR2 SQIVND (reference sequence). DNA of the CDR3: TGTGCCAGTAGTGACACAGGGGTTCAGCCCCAGCATTTT. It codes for CASSDTGVQPQHF.

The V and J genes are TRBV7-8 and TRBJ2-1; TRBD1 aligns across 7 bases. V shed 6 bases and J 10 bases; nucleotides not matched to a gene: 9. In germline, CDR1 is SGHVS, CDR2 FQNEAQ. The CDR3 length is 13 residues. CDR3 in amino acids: CASSPVGTAEQFF. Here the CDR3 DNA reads TGTGCCAGCAGTCCCGTGGGGACAGCCGAGCAGTTCTTC.

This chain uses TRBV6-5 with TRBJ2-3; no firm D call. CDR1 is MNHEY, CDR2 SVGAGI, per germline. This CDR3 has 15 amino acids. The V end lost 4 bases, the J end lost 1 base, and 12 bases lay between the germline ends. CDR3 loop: CASSSQVKGTDTQYF. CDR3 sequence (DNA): TGTGCCAGCAGTTCCCAGGTTAAGGGCACAGATACGCAGTATTTT.

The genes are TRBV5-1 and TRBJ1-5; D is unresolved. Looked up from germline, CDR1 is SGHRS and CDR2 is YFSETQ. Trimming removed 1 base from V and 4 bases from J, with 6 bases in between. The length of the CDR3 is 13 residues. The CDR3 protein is CASSLTGNQPQHF. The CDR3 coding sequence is TGCGCCAGCAGCTTGACGGGAAATCAGCCCCAGCATTTT.

The CDR3 nucleotides are TGTGCCAGCAGCTCCCACCCGGACATGGGCGAGCAGTACGTC. As protein: CASSSHPDMGEQYV. V gene TRBV5-8 combines with J gene TRBJ2-7, with a possible D match to TRBD1 (5 bases). Trimming shortened V by 3 bases and J by 6 bases, and 16 bases separated the two germline ends. The CDR3 has 14 residues. The germline CDR1 and CDR2 sequences are SGHTS and YDEGEE.

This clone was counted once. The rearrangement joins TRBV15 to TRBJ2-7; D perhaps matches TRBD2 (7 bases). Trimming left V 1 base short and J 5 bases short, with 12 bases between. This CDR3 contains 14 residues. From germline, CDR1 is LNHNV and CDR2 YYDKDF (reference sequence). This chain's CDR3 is CATSRGTGGNEQYF. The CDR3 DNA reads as TGTGCCACCAGCAGAGGGACGGGGGGCAACGAGCAGTACTTC.

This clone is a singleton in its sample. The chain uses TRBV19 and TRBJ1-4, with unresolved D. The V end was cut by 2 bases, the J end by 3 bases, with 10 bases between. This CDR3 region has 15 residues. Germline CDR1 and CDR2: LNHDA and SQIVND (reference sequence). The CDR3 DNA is TGTGCCAGTAGTATATCGTCTCTTCCTAATGAAAAACTGTTTTTT. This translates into CASSISSLPNEKLFF.

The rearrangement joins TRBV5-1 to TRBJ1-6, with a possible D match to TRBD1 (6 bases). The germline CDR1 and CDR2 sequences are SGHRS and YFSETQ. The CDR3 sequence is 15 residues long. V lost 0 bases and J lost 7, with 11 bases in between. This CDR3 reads CASSLARGPNSPLHF. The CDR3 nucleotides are TGCGCCAGCAGCTTGGCCAGGGGTCCCAATTCACCCCTCCACTTT.

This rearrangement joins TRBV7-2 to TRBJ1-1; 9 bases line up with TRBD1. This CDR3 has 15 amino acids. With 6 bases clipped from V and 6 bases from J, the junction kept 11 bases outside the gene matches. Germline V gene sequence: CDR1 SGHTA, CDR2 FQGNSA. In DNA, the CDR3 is TGTGCCAGCAGGATTCCGGGACAGGGTATGCCTGAAGCTTTCTTT. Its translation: CASRIPGQGMPEAFF.

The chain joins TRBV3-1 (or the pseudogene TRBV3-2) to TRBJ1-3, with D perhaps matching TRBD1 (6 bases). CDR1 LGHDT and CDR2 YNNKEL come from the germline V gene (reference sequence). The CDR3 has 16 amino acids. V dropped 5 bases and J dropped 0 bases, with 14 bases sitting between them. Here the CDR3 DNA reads TGTGCCAGCAGCTTAACGGGACACCTCTCTGGAAACACCATATATTTT. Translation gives CASSLTGHLSGNTIYF.

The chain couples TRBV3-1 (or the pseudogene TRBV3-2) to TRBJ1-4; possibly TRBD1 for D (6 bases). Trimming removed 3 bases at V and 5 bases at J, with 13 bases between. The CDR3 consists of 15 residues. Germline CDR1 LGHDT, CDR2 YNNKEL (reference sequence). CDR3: CASSHRDTVNEKLFF. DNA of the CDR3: TGTGCCAGCAGCCACCGGGACACTGTGAATGAAAAACTGTTTTTT.

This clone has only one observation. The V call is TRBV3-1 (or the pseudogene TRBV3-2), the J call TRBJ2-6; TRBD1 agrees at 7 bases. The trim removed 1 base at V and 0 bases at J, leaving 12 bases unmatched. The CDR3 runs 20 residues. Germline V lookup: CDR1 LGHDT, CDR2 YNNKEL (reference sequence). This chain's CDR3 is CASSQVGLTGRHSGANVLTF. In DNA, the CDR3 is TGTGCCAGCAGCCAAGTAGGCTTGACAGGGCGGCACTCTGGGGCCAACGTCCTGACTTTC.

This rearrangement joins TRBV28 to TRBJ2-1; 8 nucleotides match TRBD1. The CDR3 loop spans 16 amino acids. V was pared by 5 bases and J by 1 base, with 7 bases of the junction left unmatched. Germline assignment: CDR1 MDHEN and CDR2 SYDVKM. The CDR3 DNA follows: TGTGCCAGCAGTCCTTCCAGGGGGCTGTCCTACAATGAGCAGTTCTTC. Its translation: CASSPSRGLSYNEQFF.

For the CDR3, the DNA is TGTGCCAGCAGCCCAGGGGGAAGGTACTCACCCCTCCACTTT. This gives the protein CASSPGGRYSPLHF. This chain connects TRBV7-2 to TRBJ1-6; 7 nucleotides align to TRBD1. After removal of 5 bases from V and 10 bases from J, the junction contained 8 bases not matched to a gene. The CDR3 is 14 residues long. Germline V gives CDR1 SGHTA, CDR2 FQGNSA.